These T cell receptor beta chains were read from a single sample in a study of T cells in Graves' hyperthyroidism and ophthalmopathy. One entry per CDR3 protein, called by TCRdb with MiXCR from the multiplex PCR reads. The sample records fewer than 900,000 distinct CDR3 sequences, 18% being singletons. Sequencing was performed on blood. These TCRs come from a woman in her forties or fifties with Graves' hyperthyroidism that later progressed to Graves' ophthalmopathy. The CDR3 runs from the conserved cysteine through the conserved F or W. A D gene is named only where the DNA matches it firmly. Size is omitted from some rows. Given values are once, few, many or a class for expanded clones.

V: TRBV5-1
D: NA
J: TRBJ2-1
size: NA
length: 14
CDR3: CASQTGTTNNEQFF
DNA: TGCGCCAGCCAGACCGGGACAACCAACAATGAGCAGTTCTTC

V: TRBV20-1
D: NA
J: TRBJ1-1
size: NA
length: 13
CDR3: CSARLRGNTEAFF
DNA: TGCAGTGCTAGGCTTCGGGGGAACACTGAAGCTTTCTTT

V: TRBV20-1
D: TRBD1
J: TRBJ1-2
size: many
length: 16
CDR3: CSARTPTGQGDYGYTF
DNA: TGCAGTGCTAGAACCCCTACGGGACAGGGTGACTATGGCTACACCTTC

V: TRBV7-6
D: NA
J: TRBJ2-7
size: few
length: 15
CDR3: CASSLATGPSYEQYF
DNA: TGTGCCAGCAGCTTAGCGACAGGTCCCTCCTACGAGCAGTACTTC

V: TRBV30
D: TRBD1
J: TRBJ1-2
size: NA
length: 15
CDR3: CAWHHRGLVDYGYTF
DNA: TGTGCCTGGCATCACAGGGGGCTGGTGGACTATGGCTACACCTTC

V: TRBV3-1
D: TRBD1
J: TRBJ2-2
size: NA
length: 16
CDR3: CASSQAGQAFRGELFF
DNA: TGTGCCAGCAGCCAAGCGGGACAGGCCTTCCGGGGGGAGCTGTTTTTT

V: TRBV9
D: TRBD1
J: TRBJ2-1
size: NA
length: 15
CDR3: CASSAGQGSIGEQFF
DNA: TGTGCCAGCAGCGCGGGACAGGGATCCATCGGTGAGCAGTTCTTC

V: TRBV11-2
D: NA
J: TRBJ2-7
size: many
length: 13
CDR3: CASSRTGNYEQYF
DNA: TGTGCCAGCAGCCGAACAGGAAACTACGAGCAGTACTTC

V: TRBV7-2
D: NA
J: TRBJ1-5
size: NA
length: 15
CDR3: CASSSREGSNQPQHF
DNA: TGTGCCAGCAGCTCCCGGGAGGGTTCAAATCAGCCCCAGCATTTT

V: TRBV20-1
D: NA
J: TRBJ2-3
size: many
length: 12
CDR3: CSCRGNTDTQYF
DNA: TGCAGCTGCCGGGGAAACACAGATACGCAGTATTTT

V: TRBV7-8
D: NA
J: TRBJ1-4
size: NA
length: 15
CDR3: CASSLAGPANEKLFF
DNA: TGTGCCAGCAGCTTAGCGGGGCCCGCTAATGAAAAACTGTTTTTT

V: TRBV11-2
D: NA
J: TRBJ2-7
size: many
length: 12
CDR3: CASSFRTYEQYF
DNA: TGTGCCAGCAGCTTCCGGACCTACGAGCAGTACTTC